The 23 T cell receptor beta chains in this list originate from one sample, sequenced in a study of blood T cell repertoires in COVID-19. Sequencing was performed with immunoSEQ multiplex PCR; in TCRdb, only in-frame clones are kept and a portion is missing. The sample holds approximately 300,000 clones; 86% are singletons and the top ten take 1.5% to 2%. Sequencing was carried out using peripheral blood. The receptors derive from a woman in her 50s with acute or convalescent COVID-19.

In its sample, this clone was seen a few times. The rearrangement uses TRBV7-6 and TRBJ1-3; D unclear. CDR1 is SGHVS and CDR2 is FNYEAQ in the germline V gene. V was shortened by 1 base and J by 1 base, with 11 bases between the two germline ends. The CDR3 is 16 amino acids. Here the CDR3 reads CASSLELLSSGNTIYF. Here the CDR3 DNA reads TGTGCCAGCAGCTTAGAGCTTTTGTCATCTGGAAACACCATATATTTT.

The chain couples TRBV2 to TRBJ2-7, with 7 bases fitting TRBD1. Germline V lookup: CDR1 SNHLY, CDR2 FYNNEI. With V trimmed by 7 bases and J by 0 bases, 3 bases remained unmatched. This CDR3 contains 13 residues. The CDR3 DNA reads TGTGCCAGCATCCCAGGGGGCTCCTACGAGCAGTACTTC. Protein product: CASIPGGSYEQYF.

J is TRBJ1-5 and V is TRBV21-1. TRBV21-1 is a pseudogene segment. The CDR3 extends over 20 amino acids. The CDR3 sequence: CASSKPYYSLRVRHNQPQHF. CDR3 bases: TGTGCCAGCAGCAAGCCCTATTACTCGCTCCGGGTCCGGCACAATCAGCCCCAGCATTTT.

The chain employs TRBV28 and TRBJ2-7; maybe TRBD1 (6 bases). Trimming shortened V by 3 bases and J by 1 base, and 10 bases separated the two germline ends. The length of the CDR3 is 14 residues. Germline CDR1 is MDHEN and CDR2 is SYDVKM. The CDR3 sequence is CASSFGDRSYEQYF. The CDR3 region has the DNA TGTGCCAGCAGTTTCGGTGACAGGTCCTACGAGCAGTACTTC. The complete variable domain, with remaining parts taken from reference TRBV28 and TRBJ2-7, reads DVKVTQSSRYLVKRTGEKVFLECVQDMDHENMFWYRQDPGLGLRLIYFSYDVKMKEKGDIPEGYSVSREKKERFSLILESASTNQTSMYLCASSFGDRSYEQYFGPGTRLTVT.

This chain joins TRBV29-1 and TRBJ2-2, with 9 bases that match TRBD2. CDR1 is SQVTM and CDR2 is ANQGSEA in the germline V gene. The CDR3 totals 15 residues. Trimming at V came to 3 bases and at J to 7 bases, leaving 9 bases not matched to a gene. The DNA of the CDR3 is TGCAGCGTTGACTTGGGGACTAGCATGTTCGGGGAGCTGTTTTTT. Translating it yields CSVDLGTSMFGELFF.

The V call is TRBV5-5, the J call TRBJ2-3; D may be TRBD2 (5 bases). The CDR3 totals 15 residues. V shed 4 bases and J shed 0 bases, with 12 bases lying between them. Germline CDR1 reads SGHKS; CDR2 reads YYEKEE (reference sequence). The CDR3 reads CASSLGLISTDTQYF. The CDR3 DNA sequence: TGTGCCAGCAGCCTAGGACTGATTAGCACAGATACGCAGTATTTT. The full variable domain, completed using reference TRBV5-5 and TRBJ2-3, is DAGVTQSPTHLIKTRGQQVTLRCSPISGHKSVSWYQQVLGQGPQFIFQYYEKEERGRGNFPDRFSARQFPNYSSELNVNALLLGDSALYLCASSLGLISTDTQYFGPGTRLTVL.

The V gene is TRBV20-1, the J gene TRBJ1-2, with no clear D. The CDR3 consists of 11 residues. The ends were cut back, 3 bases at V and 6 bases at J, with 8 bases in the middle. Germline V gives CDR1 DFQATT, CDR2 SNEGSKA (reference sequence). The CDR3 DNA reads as TGCAGTGCTAGGAATCCGGATGGCTACACCTTC. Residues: CSARNPDGYTF.

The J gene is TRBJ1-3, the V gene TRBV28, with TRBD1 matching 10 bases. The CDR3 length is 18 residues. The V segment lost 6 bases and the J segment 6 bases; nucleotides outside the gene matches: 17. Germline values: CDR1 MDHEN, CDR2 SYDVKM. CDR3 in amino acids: CASRGTGAHRGPVNTIYF. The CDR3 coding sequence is TGTGCCAGCAGGGGGACAGGGGCGCACCGAGGACCAGTAAACACCATATATTTT.

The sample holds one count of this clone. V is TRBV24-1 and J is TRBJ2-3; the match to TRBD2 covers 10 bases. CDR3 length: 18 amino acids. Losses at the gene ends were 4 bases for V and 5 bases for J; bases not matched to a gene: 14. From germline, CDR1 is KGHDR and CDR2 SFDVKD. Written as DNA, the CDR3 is TGTGCCACCAGTGACCTTGCTCCCGCTAGCGGGAGTTTAGATACGCAGTATTTT. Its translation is CATSDLAPASGSLDTQYF.

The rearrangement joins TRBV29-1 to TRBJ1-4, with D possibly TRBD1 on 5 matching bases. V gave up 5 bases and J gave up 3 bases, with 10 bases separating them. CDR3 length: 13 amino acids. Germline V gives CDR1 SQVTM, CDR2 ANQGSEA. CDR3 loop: CSVQGGPNEKLFF. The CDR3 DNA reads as TGCAGCGTTCAGGGTGGCCCTAATGAAAAACTGTTTTTT. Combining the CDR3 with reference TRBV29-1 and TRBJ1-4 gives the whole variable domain SAVISQKPSRDICQRGTSLTIQCQVDSQVTMMFWYRQQPGQSLTLIATANQGSEATYESGFVIDKFPISRPNLTFSTLTVSNMSPEDSSIYLCSVQGGPNEKLFFGSGTQLSVL.

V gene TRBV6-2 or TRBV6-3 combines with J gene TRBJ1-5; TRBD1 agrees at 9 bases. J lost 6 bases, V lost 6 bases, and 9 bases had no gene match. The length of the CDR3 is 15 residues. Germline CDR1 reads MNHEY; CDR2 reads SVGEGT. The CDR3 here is CASSRRTGGVQPQHF. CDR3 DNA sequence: TGTGCCAGCAGCCGTCGCACAGGGGGCGTTCAGCCCCAGCATTTT.

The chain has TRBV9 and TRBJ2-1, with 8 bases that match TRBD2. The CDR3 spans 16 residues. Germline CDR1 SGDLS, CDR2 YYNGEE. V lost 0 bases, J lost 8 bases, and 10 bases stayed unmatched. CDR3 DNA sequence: TGTGCCAGCAGCGTAGATATAAGCGGGAGCTCCCATGAGCAGTTCTTC. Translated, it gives CASSVDISGSSHEQFF.

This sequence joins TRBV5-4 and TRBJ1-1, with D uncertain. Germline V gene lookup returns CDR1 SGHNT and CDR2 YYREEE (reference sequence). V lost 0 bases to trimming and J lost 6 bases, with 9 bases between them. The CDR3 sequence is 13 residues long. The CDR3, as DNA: TGTGCCAGCAGCTTGGACCAAAACTCTGAAGCTTTCTTT. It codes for CASSLDQNSEAFF.

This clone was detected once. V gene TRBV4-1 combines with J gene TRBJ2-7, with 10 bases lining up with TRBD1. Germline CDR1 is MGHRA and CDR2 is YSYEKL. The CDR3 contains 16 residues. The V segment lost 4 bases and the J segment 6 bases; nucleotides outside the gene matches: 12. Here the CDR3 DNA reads TGCGCCAGCAGCCTCGCCGGGACAGGGGAGCTCCTCGAGCAGTACTTC. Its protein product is CASSLAGTGELLEQYF.

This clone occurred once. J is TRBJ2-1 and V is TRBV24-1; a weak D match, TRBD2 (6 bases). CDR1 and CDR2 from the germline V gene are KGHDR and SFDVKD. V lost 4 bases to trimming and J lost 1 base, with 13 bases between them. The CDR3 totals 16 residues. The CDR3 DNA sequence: TGTGCCACCAGTGACGCAAGCGGGTCATCCTACAATGAGCAGTTCTTC. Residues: CATSDASGSSYNEQFF.

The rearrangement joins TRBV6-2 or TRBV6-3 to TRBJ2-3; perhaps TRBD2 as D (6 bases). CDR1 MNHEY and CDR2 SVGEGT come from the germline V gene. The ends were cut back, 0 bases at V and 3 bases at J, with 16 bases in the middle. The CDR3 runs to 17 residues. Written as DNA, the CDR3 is TGTGCCAGCAGTTACTCACCTATAGCGGAGGGGACAGATACGCAGTATTTT. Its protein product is CASSYSPIAEGTDTQYF.

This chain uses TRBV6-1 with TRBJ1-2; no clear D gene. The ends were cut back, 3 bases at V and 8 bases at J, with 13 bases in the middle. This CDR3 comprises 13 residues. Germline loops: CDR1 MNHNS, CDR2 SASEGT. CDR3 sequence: CASSDQVPWGYTF. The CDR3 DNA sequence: TGTGCCAGCAGTGACCAGGTCCCATGGGGCTACACCTTC.

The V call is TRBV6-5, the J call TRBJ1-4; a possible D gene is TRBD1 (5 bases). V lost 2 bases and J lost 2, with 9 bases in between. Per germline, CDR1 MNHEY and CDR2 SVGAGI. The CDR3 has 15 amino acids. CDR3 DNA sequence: TGTGCCAGCAGTTACGTCAGGGATACTAATGAAAAACTGTTTTTT. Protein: CASSYVRDTNEKLFF.

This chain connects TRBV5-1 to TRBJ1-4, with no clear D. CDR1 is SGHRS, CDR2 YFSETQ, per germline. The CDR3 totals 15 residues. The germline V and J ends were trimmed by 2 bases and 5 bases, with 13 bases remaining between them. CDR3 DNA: TGCGCCAGCAGCTTAAATCAACATTGGAATGAAAAACTGTTTTTT. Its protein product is CASSLNQHWNEKLFF.

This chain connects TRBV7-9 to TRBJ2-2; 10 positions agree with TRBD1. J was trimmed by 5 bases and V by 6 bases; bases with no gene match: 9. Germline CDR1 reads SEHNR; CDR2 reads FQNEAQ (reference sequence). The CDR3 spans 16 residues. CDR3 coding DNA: TGTGCCAGCAGTCCCGGGACAGGGGAAAGAACCGGGGAGCTGTTTTTT. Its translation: CASSPGTGERTGELFF.

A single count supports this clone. As DNA, the CDR3 is TGTGCCAGCAGGCGACTAGCGGGAGAGGGCACAGATACGCAGTATTTT. Translation gives CASRRLAGEGTDTQYF. The V gene is TRBV6-4, the J gene TRBJ2-3, with 12 bases aligning to TRBD2. Per the germline V gene, CDR1 is MRHNA and CDR2 is SNTAGT. CDR3 length equals 16 residues. V was clipped by 6 bases and J by 1 base; unmatched bases: 5.

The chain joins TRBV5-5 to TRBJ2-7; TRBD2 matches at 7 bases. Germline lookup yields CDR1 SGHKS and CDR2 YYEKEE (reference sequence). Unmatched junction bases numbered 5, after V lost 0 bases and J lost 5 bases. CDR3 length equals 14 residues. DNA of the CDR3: TGTGCCAGCAGCTTGGTAGGACTAGATAACGAGCAGTACTTC. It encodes CASSLVGLDNEQYF. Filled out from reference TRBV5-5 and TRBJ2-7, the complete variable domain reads DAGVTQSPTHLIKTRGQQVTLRCSPISGHKSVSWYQQVLGQGPQFIFQYYEKEERGRGNFPDRFSARQFPNYSSELNVNALLLGDSALYLCASSLVGLDNEQYFGPGTRLTVT.

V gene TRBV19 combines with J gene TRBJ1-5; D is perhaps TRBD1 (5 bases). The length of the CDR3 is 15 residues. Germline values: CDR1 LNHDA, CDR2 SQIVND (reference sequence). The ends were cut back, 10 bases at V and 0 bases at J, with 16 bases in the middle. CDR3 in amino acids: CATNRQTYSNQPQHF. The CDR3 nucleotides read TGTGCCACCAACCGACAGACCTATAGCAATCAGCCCCAGCATTTT.